This TCR beta chain is drawn from a study of T cells in Graves' hyperthyroidism and ophthalmopathy. TCR beta CDR3 region amplification was performed from RNA transcripts. HTBI primers were used for first-round RT-PCR of the TCR CDR3. TCRdb re-called the multiplex PCR reads through MiXCR, storing one row per CDR3 protein. This sample has 600,000 to 800,000 distinct CDR3 sequences, with approximately 40% found just once. Findings of the study overall: Model-based prediction identified ophthalmopathy a median roughly 6.1 months prior to its onset.

Germline lookup yields CDR1 DFQATT and CDR2 SNEGSKA (reference sequence). The CDR3 has 14 amino acids. The ends lost 1 base at V and 7 bases at J; junction bases unmatched: 10. This clonotype was observed many times. The antigen remains undetermined. The authors deemed Graves' hyperthyroidism stable absent ophthalmopathy progression within 18 months. Recently diagnosed hyperthyroidism of less than 2 months' duration affected patients aged 18 to 65. Patients showing uncontrolled infection, other autoimmune disease, pregnancy or lactation were ineligible. The chain employs TRBV20-1 and TRBJ2-7; 7 nucleotides agree with TRBD2. The TCR originated in a woman aged 40 to 50 with Graves' hyperthyroidism. Sequenced input: blood. CDR3 sequence: CSARVVGGYVEQYF. The CDR3 region has the DNA TGCAGTGCTAGAGTGGTGGGAGGGTACGTAGAGCAGTACTTC.